The following is a T cell receptor beta chain sequence with its context. Its target is unknown. This CDR3 has 14 amino acids. V lost 4 bases, J lost 3 bases, and 13 bases lay in between. Germline values: CDR1 SGHRS, CDR2 YFSETQ. PCR used 60 Vbeta primers and 13 Jbeta primers. Profiling relied on immunoSEQ multiplex PCR, and the TCRdb table lists in-frame clones only, not all of them. The sample lists roughly 80,000 clones, about four fifths occurring once. These data originate in a study of cytomegalovirus exposure and HLA in healthy donors. Study results and limitations: Clonal expansion was found to be greater in HLA-associated TCR beta chains than in equally common others in a later analysis.

V is TRBV5-1 and J is TRBJ1-1; perhaps TRBD1 as D (5 bases). This receptor was taken from a woman younger than 45 in good health and CMV-seronegative. Sequenced: PBMCs. CDR3 sequence (DNA): TGCGCCAGCAGCCGGCGGCCGGGGGACACTGAAGCTTTCTTT. Encoded protein: CASSRRPGDTEAFF. Full variable domain (missing parts from reference TRBV5-1 and TRBJ1-1): KAGVTQTPRYLIKTRGQQVTLSCSPISGHRSVSWYQQTPGQGLQFLFEYFSETQRNKGNFPGRFSGRQFSNSRSEMNVSTLELGDSALYLCASSRRPGDTEAFFGQGTRLTVV.